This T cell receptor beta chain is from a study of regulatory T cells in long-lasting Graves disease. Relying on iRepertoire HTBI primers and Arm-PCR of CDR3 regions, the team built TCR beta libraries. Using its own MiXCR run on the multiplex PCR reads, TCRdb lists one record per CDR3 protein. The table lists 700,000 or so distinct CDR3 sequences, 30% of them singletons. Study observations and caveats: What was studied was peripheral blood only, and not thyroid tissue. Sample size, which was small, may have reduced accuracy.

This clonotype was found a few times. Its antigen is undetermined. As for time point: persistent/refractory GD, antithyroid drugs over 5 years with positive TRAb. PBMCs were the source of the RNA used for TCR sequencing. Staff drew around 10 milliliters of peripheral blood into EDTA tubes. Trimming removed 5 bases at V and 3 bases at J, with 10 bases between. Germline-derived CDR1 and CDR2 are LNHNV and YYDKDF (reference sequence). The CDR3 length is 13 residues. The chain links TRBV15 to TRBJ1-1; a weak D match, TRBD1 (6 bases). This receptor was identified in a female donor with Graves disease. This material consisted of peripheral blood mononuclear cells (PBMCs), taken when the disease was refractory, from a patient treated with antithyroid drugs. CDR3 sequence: CATSEYRDTEAFF. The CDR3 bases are TGTGCCACCAGCGAGTACAGGGACACTGAAGCTTTCTTT.